This is a list of T cell receptor beta chains from one sample in a study of blood T cell repertoires in COVID-19. Here immunoSEQ multiplex PCR was the method, and the copy in TCRdb shows in-frame clones only, minus some. The sample lists hundreds of thousands of clones, around 90% occurring once. Sequenced: peripheral blood. These receptors came from a man between 60 and 70 years old who had recovered from COVID-19. CDR3s include the opening cysteine and the closing phenylalanine or tryptophan. D genes are given only for firm matches. Where a row states a size, it is once, few, many or the class of an expanded clone; other rows omit it.

D gene: TRBD2; J gene: TRBJ2-7; V gene: TRBV6-5; clone size: .; CDR3 protein: CASSYQGLGVYEQYF; CDR3 DNA: TGTGCCAGCAGTTACCAGGGACTAGGAGTTTACGAGCAGTACTTC
D gene: .; J gene: TRBJ2-2; V gene: TRBV12-2; clone size: few; CDR3 protein: CASRLARPSGTSGNTGELFF; CDR3 DNA: TGTGCAAGTCGCTTAGCCCGACCTTCCGGGACTAGCGGCAACACCGGGGAGCTGTTTTTT
D gene: TRBD1; J gene: TRBJ2-7; V gene: TRBV5-4; clone size: .; CDR3 protein: CASRWDRGTSYEQYF; CDR3 DNA: TGTGCCAGCAGGTGGGACAGGGGGACCTCCTACGAGCAGTACTTC
D gene: .; J gene: TRBJ1-5; V gene: TRBV30; clone size: .; CDR3 protein: CAWSNRVPDQPQHF; CDR3 DNA: TGTGCCTGGAGTAACCGGGTTCCGGATCAGCCCCAGCATTTT
D gene: .; J gene: TRBJ1-4; V gene: TRBV19; clone size: .; CDR3 protein: CASSRGTNEKLFF; CDR3 DNA: TGTGCCAGTAGTCGGGGGACTAATGAAAAACTGTTTTTT
D gene: TRBD1; J gene: TRBJ2-6; V gene: TRBV10-3; clone size: .; CDR3 protein: CAISQDRGSGANVLTF; CDR3 DNA: TGTGCCATCAGTCAGGACAGGGGTAGTGGGGCCAACGTCCTGACTTTC
D gene: .; J gene: TRBJ2-3; V gene: TRBV7-2; clone size: .; CDR3 protein: CASSLAGGPRRDTQYF; CDR3 DNA: TGTGCCAGCAGCTTGGCCGGCGGGCCCCGCCGAGATACGCAGTATTTT
D gene: TRBD1; J gene: TRBJ1-1; V gene: TRBV2; clone size: .; CDR3 protein: CASSRQGLLQTEAFF; CDR3 DNA: TGTGCCAGCAGTCGACAGGGTCTACTTCAGACTGAAGCTTTCTTT
D gene: .; J gene: TRBJ1-2; V gene: TRBV7-9; clone size: .; CDR3 protein: CASTRAGTIYGYTF; CDR3 DNA: TGTGCCAGCACCCGAGCCGGGACTATCTATGGCTACACCTTC
D gene: .; J gene: TRBJ2-5; V gene: TRBV6-5; clone size: few; CDR3 protein: CASRSNSPEETQYF; CDR3 DNA: TGTGCCAGCCGGAGCAATAGCCCCGAAGAGACCCAGTACTTC
D gene: TRBD1; J gene: TRBJ2-1; V gene: TRBV5-1; clone size: .; CDR3 protein: CASSPGQGYNEQFF; CDR3 DNA: TGCGCCAGCAGCCCGGGACAGGGGTACAATGAGCAGTTCTTC
D gene: .; J gene: TRBJ2-3; V gene: TRBV11-2; clone size: .; CDR3 protein: CASSPYLSVDTDTQYF; CDR3 DNA: TGTGCCAGCAGCCCATACCTTTCGGTCGACACAGATACGCAGTATTTT
D gene: TRBD2; J gene: TRBJ2-2; V gene: TRBV7-6; clone size: .; CDR3 protein: CASSLVGGGFNTGELFF; CDR3 DNA: TGTGCCAGCAGCTTAGTGGGCGGGGGGTTCAACACCGGGGAGCTGTTTTTT
D gene: .; J gene: TRBJ2-7; V gene: TRBV27; clone size: .; CDR3 protein: CASSPSLGREISYEQYF; CDR3 DNA: TGTGCCAGCAGTCCCTCTTTGGGTCGGGAGATCTCCTACGAGCAGTACTTC
D gene: TRBD1; J gene: TRBJ1-2; V gene: TRBV4-1; clone size: once; CDR3 protein: CASSPDRGIYGYTF; CDR3 DNA: TGCGCCAGCAGCCCGGACAGGGGGATCTATGGCTACACCTTC
D gene: .; J gene: TRBJ1-3; V gene: TRBV6-1; clone size: .; CDR3 protein: CASSEGFGQGNTIYF; CDR3 DNA: TGTGCCAGCAGTGAAGGTTTCGGACAGGGAAACACCATATATTTT
D gene: .; J gene: TRBJ2-1; V gene: TRBV14; clone size: .; CDR3 protein: CASSQSSIYNEQFF; CDR3 DNA: TGTGCCAGCAGCCAGAGTTCGATTTACAATGAGCAGTTCTTC
D gene: .; J gene: TRBJ1-2; V gene: TRBV5-4; clone size: .; CDR3 protein: CASSFTGGADYGYTF; CDR3 DNA: TGTGCCAGCAGCTTCACGGGGGGCGCGGACTATGGCTACACCTTC
D gene: .; J gene: TRBJ2-5; V gene: TRBV19; clone size: .; CDR3 protein: CASSISRTGETQYF; CDR3 DNA: TGTGCCAGTAGTATCTCTAGGACGGGGGAGACCCAGTACTTC
D gene: .; J gene: TRBJ2-5; V gene: TRBV6-5; clone size: .; CDR3 protein: CASSPGGLETQYF; CDR3 DNA: TGTGCCAGCAGTCCGGGGGGCCTAGAGACCCAGTACTTC
D gene: .; J gene: TRBJ1-4; V gene: TRBV19; clone size: .; CDR3 protein: CASSIRRGGEKLFF; CDR3 DNA: TGTGCCAGTAGTATACGCAGGGGTGGCGAAAAACTGTTTTTT
D gene: .; J gene: TRBJ1-2; V gene: TRBV12-5; clone size: .; CDR3 protein: CASGFSQLYGYTF; CDR3 DNA: TGTGCTAGTGGTTTTAGCCAGCTCTATGGCTACACCTTC
D gene: TRBD2; J gene: TRBJ2-7; V gene: TRBV12-3/TRBV12-4; clone size: .; CDR3 protein: CASSERDSYEQYF; CDR3 DNA: TGTGCCAGCAGTGAGCGGGACTCCTACGAGCAGTACTTC
D gene: TRBD1; J gene: TRBJ1-2; V gene: TRBV4-1; clone size: .; CDR3 protein: CASSQGRGRTGDGGYTF; CDR3 DNA: TGCGCCAGCAGCCAAGGGCGAGGAAGGACAGGGGACGGTGGCTACACCTTC
D gene: TRBD1; J gene: TRBJ2-7; V gene: TRBV3-1/TRBV3-2; clone size: once; CDR3 protein: CASSQEFTGVEQYF; CDR3 DNA: TGTGCCAGCAGCCAAGAGTTTACAGGGGTCGAGCAGTACTTC
D gene: TRBD2; J gene: TRBJ2-7; V gene: TRBV19; clone size: .; CDR3 protein: CASATFSGGTYEQYF; CDR3 DNA: TGTGCCAGTGCAACCTTTAGCGGGGGTACCTACGAGCAGTACTTC
D gene: .; J gene: TRBJ1-1; V gene: TRBV19; clone size: .; CDR3 protein: CASSYFRNTEAFF; CDR3 DNA: TGTGCCAGTAGTTACTTTAGGAACACTGAAGCTTTCTTT
D gene: .; J gene: TRBJ1-1; V gene: TRBV6-2/TRBV6-3; clone size: few; CDR3 protein: CASSRQAVMNTEAFF; CDR3 DNA: TGTGCCAGCAGTCGACAGGCCGTGATGAACACTGAAGCTTTCTTT
D gene: .; J gene: TRBJ1-1; V gene: TRBV2; clone size: .; CDR3 protein: CASTVLGSSVWTEAFF; CDR3 DNA: TGTGCCAGCACGGTCCTAGGCTCGAGTGTGTGGACTGAAGCTTTCTTT
D gene: TRBD1; J gene: TRBJ2-1; V gene: TRBV6-5; clone size: .; CDR3 protein: CASTPRTGPPAKFF; CDR3 DNA: TGTGCCAGCACCCCTAGGACAGGACCCCCTGCGAAGTTCTTC
D gene: TRBD1; J gene: TRBJ1-6; V gene: TRBV7-2; clone size: .; CDR3 protein: CASRSPGTGDSPLHF; CDR3 DNA: TGTGCCAGCAGGTCCCCCGGGACAGGGGATTCACCCCTCCACTTT
D gene: TRBD1; J gene: TRBJ1-4; V gene: TRBV19; clone size: once; CDR3 protein: CASNPGTGVEKLFF; CDR3 DNA: TGTGCCAGTAACCCCGGGACAGGGGTTGAAAAACTGTTTTTT
D gene: .; J gene: TRBJ2-7; V gene: TRBV20-1; clone size: once; CDR3 protein: CSAFGYEQYF; CDR3 DNA: TGCAGTGCTTTCGGCTACGAGCAGTACTTC
D gene: TRBD1; J gene: TRBJ2-3; V gene: TRBV4-2; clone size: .; CDR3 protein: CASSQDQTGGGTDTQYF; CDR3 DNA: TGTGCCAGCAGCCAAGATCAGACAGGGGGGGGCACAGATACGCAGTATTTT
D gene: TRBD2; J gene: TRBJ2-1; V gene: TRBV3-1/TRBV3-2; clone size: .; CDR3 protein: CASSPLTSPGVGRFF; CDR3 DNA: TGTGCCAGCAGCCCCCTGACTAGCCCGGGAGTGGGTAGGTTCTTC
D gene: .; J gene: TRBJ1-1; V gene: TRBV6-6; clone size: .; CDR3 protein: CASSFTEAFF; CDR3 DNA: TGTGCCAGCAGCTTCACTGAAGCTTTCTTT
D gene: TRBD1; J gene: TRBJ1-5; V gene: TRBV5-6; clone size: .; CDR3 protein: CASSSGGRGRFQPQHF; CDR3 DNA: TGTGCCAGCAGCTCCGGGGGCAGGGGGAGATTTCAGCCCCAGCATTTT
D gene: TRBD2; J gene: TRBJ2-5; V gene: TRBV4-2; clone size: .; CDR3 protein: CASSQVGSGGARETQYF; CDR3 DNA: TGTGCCAGCAGCCAAGTAGGTAGCGGGGGGGCGAGAGAGACCCAGTACTTC